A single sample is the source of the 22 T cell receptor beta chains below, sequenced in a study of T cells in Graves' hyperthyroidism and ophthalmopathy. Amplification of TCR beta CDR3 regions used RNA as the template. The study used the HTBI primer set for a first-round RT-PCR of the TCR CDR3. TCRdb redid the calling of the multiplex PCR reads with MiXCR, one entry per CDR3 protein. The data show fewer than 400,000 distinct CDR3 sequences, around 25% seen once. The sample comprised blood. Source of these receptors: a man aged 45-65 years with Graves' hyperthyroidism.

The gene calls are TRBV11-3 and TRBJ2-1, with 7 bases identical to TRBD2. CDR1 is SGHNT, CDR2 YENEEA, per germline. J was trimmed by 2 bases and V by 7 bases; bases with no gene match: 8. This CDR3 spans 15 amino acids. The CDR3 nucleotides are TGTGCCAGCAACCTCGGGACTAAACCCTACAATGAGCAGTTCTTC. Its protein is CASNLGTKPYNEQFF.

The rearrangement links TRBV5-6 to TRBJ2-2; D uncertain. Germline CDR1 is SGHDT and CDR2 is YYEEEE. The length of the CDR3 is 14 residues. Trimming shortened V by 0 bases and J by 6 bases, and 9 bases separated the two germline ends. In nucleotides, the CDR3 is TGTGCCAGCAGCTTGGAGCTTACGTCCGGGGAGCTGTTTTTT. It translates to CASSLELTSGELFF.

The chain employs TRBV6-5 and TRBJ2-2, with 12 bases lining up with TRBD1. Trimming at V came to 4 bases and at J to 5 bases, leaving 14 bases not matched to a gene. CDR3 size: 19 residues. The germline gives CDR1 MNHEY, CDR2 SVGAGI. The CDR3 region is CASSLQYRDRGLRTGELFF. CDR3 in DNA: TGTGCCAGCAGTTTACAGTACCGGGACAGGGGGCTGAGGACCGGGGAGCTGTTTTTT.

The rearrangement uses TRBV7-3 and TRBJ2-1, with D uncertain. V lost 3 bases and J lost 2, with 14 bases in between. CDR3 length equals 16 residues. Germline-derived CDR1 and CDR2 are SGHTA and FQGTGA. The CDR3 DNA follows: TGTGCCAGCAGCTTGGCCACGGTGGTGGCCTACAATGAGCAGTTCTTC. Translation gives CASSLATVVAYNEQFF.

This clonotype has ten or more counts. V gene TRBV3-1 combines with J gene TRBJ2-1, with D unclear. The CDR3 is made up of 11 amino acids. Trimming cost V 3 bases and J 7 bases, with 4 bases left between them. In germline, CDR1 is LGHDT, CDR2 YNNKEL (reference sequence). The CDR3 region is CASSQGNEQFF. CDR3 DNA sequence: TGTGCCAGCAGCCAGGGGAATGAGCAGTTCTTC.

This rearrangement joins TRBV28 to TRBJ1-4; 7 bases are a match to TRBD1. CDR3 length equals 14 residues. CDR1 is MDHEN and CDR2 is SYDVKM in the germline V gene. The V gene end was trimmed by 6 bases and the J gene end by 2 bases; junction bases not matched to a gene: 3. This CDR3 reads CASRSGGTNEKLFF. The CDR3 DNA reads TGTGCCAGCAGATCAGGGGGGACTAATGAAAAACTGTTTTTT.

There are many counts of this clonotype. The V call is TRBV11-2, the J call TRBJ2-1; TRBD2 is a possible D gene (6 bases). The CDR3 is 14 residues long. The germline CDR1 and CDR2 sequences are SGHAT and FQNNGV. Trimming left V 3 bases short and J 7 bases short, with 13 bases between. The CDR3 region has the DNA TGTGCCAGCAGCTTCACGGGGGATGGGAATGAGCAGTTCTTC. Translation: CASSFTGDGNEQFF.

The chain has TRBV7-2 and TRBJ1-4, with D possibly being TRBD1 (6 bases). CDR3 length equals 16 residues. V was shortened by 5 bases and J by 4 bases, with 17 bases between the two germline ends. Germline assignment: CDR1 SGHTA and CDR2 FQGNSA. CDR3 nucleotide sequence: TGTGCCAGCAGCCAAGATTGGGGGCTTGGTAATGAAAAACTGTTTTTT. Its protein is CASSQDWGLGNEKLFF.

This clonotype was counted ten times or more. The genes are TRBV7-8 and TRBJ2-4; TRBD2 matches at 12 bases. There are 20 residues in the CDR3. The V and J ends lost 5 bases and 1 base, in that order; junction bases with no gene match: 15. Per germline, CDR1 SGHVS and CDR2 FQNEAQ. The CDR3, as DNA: TGTGCCAGCAGCGTCGAACTAGCGGGAGGTGTTATGGACGCCAAAAACATTCAGTACTTC. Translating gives CASSVELAGGVMDAKNIQYF.

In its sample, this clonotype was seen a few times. The CDR3, as DNA: TGTGCCACCAGTAACGCAGGGCTGGACTATGGCTACACCTTC. It is translated as CATSNAGLDYGYTF. The V gene is TRBV24-1, the J gene TRBJ1-2, with a possible D match to TRBD1 (5 bases). Germline V gene lookup returns CDR1 KGHDR and CDR2 SFDVKD. The CDR3 is 14 amino acids. V gave up 6 bases and J gave up 3 bases, with 13 bases separating them.

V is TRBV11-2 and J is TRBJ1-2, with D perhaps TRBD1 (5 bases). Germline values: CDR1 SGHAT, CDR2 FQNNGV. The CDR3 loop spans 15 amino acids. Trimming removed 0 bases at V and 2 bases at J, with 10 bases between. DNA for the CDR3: TGTGCCAGCAGCTTAGATTCCAGACAGAACTATGGCTACACCTTC. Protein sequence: CASSLDSRQNYGYTF.

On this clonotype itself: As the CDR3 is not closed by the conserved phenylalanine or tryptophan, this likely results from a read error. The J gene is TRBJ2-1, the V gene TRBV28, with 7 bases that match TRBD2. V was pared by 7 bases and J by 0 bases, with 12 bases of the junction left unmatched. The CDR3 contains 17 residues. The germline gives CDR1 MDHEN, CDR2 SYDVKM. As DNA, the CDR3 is TGTGCCAGCATGGGGCAGGGACGGACTAGCTCCTACAATGAGCAGTTCTTA. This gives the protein CASMGQGRTSSYNEQFL.

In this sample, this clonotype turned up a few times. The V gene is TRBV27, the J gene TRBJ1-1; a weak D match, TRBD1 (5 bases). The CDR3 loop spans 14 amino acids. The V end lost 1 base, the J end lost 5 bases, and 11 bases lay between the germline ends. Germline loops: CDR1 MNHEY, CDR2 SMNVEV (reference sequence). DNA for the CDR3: TGTGCCAGCAGTTTATTTGGGGCAGGGACTGAAGCTTTCTTT. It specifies CASSLFGAGTEAFF.

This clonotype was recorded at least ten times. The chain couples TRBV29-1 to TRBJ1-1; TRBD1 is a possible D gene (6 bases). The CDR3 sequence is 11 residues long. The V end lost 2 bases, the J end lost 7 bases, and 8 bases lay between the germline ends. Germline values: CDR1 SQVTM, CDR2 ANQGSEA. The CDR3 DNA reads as TGCAGCGTTGAAAAAGGGGGTGAAGCTTTCTTT. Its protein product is CSVEKGGEAFF. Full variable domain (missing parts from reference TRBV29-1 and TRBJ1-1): SAVISQKPSRDICQRGTSLTIQCQVDSQVTMMFWYRQQPGQSLTLIATANQGSEATYESGFVIDKFPISRPNLTFSTLTVSNMSPEDSSIYLCSVEKGGEAFFGQGTRLTVV.

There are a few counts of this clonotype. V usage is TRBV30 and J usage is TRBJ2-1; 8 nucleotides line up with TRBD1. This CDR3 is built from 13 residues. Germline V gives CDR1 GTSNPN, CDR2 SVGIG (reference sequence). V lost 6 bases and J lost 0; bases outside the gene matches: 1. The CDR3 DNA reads TGTGCCTGTCAGGGGGCCTCCTACAATGAGCAGTTCTTC. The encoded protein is CACQGASYNEQFF.

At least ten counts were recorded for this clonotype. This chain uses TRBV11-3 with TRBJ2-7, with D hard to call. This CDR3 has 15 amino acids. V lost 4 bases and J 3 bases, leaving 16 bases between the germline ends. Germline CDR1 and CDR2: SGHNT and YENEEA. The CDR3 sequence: CASSSYNRSVYEQYF. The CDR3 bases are TGTGCCAGCAGCTCCTACAACCGGTCGGTCTACGAGCAGTACTTC. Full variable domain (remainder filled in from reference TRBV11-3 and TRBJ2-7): EAGVVQSPRYKIIEKKQPVAFWCNPISGHNTLYWYLQNLGQGPELLIRYENEEAVDDSQLPKDRFSAERLKGVDSTLKIQPAELGDSAVYLCASSSYNRSVYEQYFGPGTRLTVT.

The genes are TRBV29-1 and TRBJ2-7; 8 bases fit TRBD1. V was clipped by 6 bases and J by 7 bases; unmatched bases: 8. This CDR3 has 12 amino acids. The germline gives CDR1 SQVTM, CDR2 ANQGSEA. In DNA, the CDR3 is TGCAGCGTATACACAGGGGGACGGGAGCAGTACTTC. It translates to CSVYTGGREQYF.

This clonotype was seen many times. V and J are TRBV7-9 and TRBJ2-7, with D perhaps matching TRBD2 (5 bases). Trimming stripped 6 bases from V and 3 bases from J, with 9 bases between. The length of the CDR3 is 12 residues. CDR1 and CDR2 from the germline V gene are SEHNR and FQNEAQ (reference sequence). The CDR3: CASSRDHYEQYF. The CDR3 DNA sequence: TGTGCCAGCAGTCGGGATCACTACGAGCAGTACTTC.

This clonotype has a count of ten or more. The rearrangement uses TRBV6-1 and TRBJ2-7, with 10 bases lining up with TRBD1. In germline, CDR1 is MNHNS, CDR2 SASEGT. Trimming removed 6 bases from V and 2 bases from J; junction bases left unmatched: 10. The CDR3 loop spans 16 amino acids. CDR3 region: CASRLTGGTSTYEQYF. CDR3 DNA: TGTGCCAGCAGACTGACAGGGGGCACCAGTACCTACGAGCAGTACTTC.

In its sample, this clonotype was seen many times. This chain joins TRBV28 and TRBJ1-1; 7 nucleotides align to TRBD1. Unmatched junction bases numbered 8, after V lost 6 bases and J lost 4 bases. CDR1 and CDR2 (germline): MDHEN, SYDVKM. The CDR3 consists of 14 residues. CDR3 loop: CASSPSGDSTEAFF. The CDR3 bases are TGTGCCAGCAGCCCCTCCGGGGACAGCACTGAAGCTTTCTTT.

CDR3 amino acids: CASSFLTGGGTQYF. The CDR3 DNA reads as TGTGCCAGCAGTTTTTTGACAGGGGGGGGGACCCAGTACTTC. The chain combines TRBV12-3 or TRBV12-4 with TRBJ2-5, with 9 bases matching TRBD1. After removal of 3 bases from V and 7 bases from J, the junction contained 6 bases not matched to a gene. The CDR3 is 14 residues long.

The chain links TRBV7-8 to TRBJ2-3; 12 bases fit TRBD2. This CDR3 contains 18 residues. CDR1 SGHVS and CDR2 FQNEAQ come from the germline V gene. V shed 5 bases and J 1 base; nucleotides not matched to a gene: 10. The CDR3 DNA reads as TGTGCCAGCAGCCATCTAGCGGGAGGGCCGGTTGGCACAGATACGCAGTATTTT. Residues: CASSHLAGGPVGTDTQYF.